This T cell receptor beta chain came from a study of CD8+CD57+ T cells in acquired aplastic anemia. Study context: Isolated CD4+ and CD8+ cells, once sorted, yielded DNA averaging approximately 3 ug.

Findings and limits, study-wide: In common between the patients and the controls were twenty-nine CD8+ CDR3 sequences. For CD8+ Simpson's diversity, patients and controls showed no significant difference.

On this clonotype: What it binds is not known.

This CDR3 has 12 residues. After removal of 6 bases from V and 7 bases from J, the junction contained 4 bases not matched to a gene. The germline V gene encodes CDR1 SGHTA and CDR2 FQGNSA. Using genomic DNA as the template, TCR beta VDJ and CDR3 profiling was carried out. TCRdb re-called the reads with MiXCR, one entry per CDR3 protein. The sample records fewer than 200,000 distinct CDR3 sequences, just under 65% being singletons. This clonotype was obtained from a human donor in good health. Sequenced material: sorted CD4+, CD8+, or CD8+CD57+ T cells (not recorded which) from PBMCs. The chain couples TRBV7-2 to TRBJ2-5; 8 bases are shared with TRBD1. The CDR3 loop reads CASRQGGGTQYF. CDR3 DNA: TGTGCCAGCAGACAGGGGGGAGGGACCCAGTACTTC.